This TCR beta chain comes out of a study of STAT5B mutations in CD4+ large granular lymphocyte leukemia. Sequencing was at survey level. The assay was immunoSEQ multiplex PCR, and TCRdb's table has in-frame clones only and misses some. The sample carries 30,000 or so clones, around four fifths recorded once. Details on this clone: Its antigen is as yet unknown.

Study results and caveats: Patient CD4-sorted repertoires looked more clonal than healthy CD4+ repertoires, even without putative leukemic clones. Main leukemic clonotypes were patient-specific, but about 25% appeared at low frequency elsewhere.

The specimen was CD4+ T cells from blood buffy coats. The TCR comes from a human donor in good health.

The CDR3 is CASSPAGGDQPQHF. The CDR3 DNA reads as TGTGCCAGCAGCCCAGCAGGGGGCGATCAGCCCCAGCATTTT. The chain carries TRBV4-2 and TRBJ1-5; 8 nucleotides agree with TRBD1. Germline-derived CDR1 and CDR2 are LGHNA and YNFKEQ. J gave up 5 bases and V 4 bases, and 4 bases lay outside the gene matches. The CDR3 length is 14 residues.